The 27 T cell receptor beta chains given below trace back to one sample, sequenced in a study of Graves' ophthalmopathy and Graves' hyperthyroidism. RNA transcripts were the source from which TCR beta CDR3 regions were amplified. First-round RT-PCR relied on HTBI primers, and a second-round multiplex PCR came next. MiXCR was run by TCRdb on the multiplex PCR reads, yielding one entry per CDR3 protein. The repertoire holds about 740,000 distinct CDR3 sequences, with roughly 41% as singletons. Specimen: peripheral blood. These receptors came from an adult man with Graves' ophthalmopathy.

A remark on this clonotype: Germline and junction disagree at one end, which may indicate a read error. The V gene is TRBV20-1, the J gene TRBJ2-7, with D perhaps being TRBD1 or TRBD2 (5 bases each). The CDR3 totals 14 residues. Germline CDR1 is DFQATT and CDR2 is SNEGSKA (reference sequence). CDR3 in DNA: TGCAGTGCTAGAGGAGGGACCTCTTACTACGAGCGGTGCTTC. Translation gives CSARGGTSYYERCF.

V and J are TRBV7-9 and TRBJ1-2, with D hard to call. V was pared by 2 bases and J by 10 bases, with 20 bases between. Germline V gives CDR1 SEHNR, CDR2 FQNEAQ (reference sequence). CDR3 size: 15 residues. Here the CDR3 reads CASSLIAGDLGVYTF. DNA for the CDR3: TGTGCCAGCAGCTTAATAGCCGGGGATTTAGGAGTCTACACCTTC.

The rearrangement links TRBV20-1 to TRBJ1-1, with D uncertain. The CDR3 covers 14 residues. Germline CDR1 is DFQATT and CDR2 is SNEGSKA (reference sequence). The V end was cut by 4 bases, the J end by 3 bases, with 15 bases between. DNA of the CDR3: TGCAGTGCTATGCCGGGAGGGAATGACACTGAAGCTTTCTTT. Its protein is CSAMPGGNDTEAFF.

With regard to this clonotype: A single base separates this from a much larger clone, so it may be a read error. The CDR3 sequence is CSAARGGTDYGYTF. CDR3 coding DNA: TGCAGCGCTGCTCGGGGCGGAACGGACTATGGCTACACCTTC. The chain uses TRBV29-1 and TRBJ1-2, with D perhaps matching TRBD1 (5 bases). Trimming pared 7 bases from V and 3 bases from J, leaving 18 bases between. Germline V gives CDR1 SQVTM, CDR2 ANQGSEA. The CDR3 runs 14 residues.

This clonotype was recorded at least ten times. The chain couples TRBV10-2 to TRBJ1-2; a possible D gene is TRBD1 (5 bases). The CDR3 runs to 14 residues. V dropped 10 bases and J dropped 2 bases, with 17 bases sitting between them. Germline V CDR1 and CDR2: WSHSY, SAAADI. The DNA for the CDR3 is TGCGCCACCCTAGGGACGGACTACAACTATGGCTACACCTTC. As protein: CATLGTDYNYGYTF.

The rearrangement links TRBV6-5 to TRBJ2-7, with D unclear. The V gene's germline CDR1 is MNHEY and CDR2 SVGAGI. This CDR3 spans 15 amino acids. V shed 2 bases and J shed 0 bases, with 11 bases lying between them. The CDR3 region is CASSYRTGSSYEQYF. The CDR3 region has the DNA TGTGCCAGCAGTTACCGTACCGGATCCTCCTACGAGCAGTACTTC.

Here the CDR3 DNA reads TGTGCCAGCAGCTCGCCCCCGGGACGGATGAACACTGAAGCTTTCTTT. Translating gives CASSSPPGRMNTEAFF. This chain joins TRBV5-4 and TRBJ1-1, with a tentative D call TRBD1 (5 bases). The CDR3 runs 16 residues. Germline V gene lookup returns CDR1 SGHNT and CDR2 YYREEE (reference sequence). The ends were cut back, 3 bases at V and 0 bases at J, with 15 bases in the middle.

This clonotype was seen ten or more times. V usage is TRBV25-1 and J usage is TRBJ2-2; D not resolved. The CDR3 runs to 12 residues. Trimming pared 1 base from V and 6 bases from J, leaving 3 bases between. Per the germline V gene, CDR1 is MGHDK and CDR2 is SYGVNS. As DNA, the CDR3 is TGTGCCAGCAGTGAATTAGCCGGGGAGCTGTTTTTT. Protein: CASSELAGELFF.

This chain links TRBV7-8 with TRBJ1-4; D is unclear. V was cut by 1 base and J by 8 bases, with 11 bases left in between. The germline V gene has CDR1 SGHVS and CDR2 FQNEAQ. The CDR3 sequence is 14 residues long. The CDR3 nucleotides read TGTGCCAGCAGCTTAGGTGGTTTCGGGGAAAAACTGTTTTTT. Its protein product is CASSLGGFGEKLFF.

This clonotype was counted many times. The chain has TRBV2 and TRBJ1-2, with 8 bases matching TRBD1. The ends lost 2 bases at V and 7 bases at J; junction bases unmatched: 9. The CDR3 covers 15 residues. CDR1 and CDR2 (germline): SNHLY, FYNNEI. The CDR3 coding sequence is TGTGCCAGCAGTGAAACCTCGACAGGGGTGGGTGGCTACACCTTC. This codes for CASSETSTGVGGYTF. The full variable domain, in which reference TRBV2 and TRBJ1-2 provide the parts outside the CDR3, is EPEVTQTPSHQVTQMGQEVILRCVPISNHLYFYWYRQILGQKVEFLVSFYNNEISEKSEIFDDQFSVERPDGSNFTLKIRSTKLEDSAMYFCASSETSTGVGGYTFGSGTRLTVV.

This sequence joins TRBV19 and TRBJ2-7; D gene unclear. The closer fit of TRBJ2-1 to the DNA end suggests the J call may be wrong. The germline CDR1 and CDR2 sequences are LNHDA and SQIVND (reference sequence). The CDR3 sequence is 14 residues long. The CDR3 DNA follows: TGTGCCAGTTGCCCCGCACACCTATTTGCCGAGCAGTTCTTC. Its translation: CASCPAHLFAEQFF.

This clonotype appeared many times. The chain combines TRBV5-5 with TRBJ1-6; TRBD1 matches 7 bases. This CDR3 has 16 residues. Germline values: CDR1 SGHKS, CDR2 YYEKEE (reference sequence). V shed 0 bases, J shed 7 bases, and the junction held 7 bases outside the gene matches. CDR3 amino acids: CASSLGDGTANSPLHF. CDR3 in DNA: TGTGCCAGCAGCTTGGGGGACGGGACAGCCAATTCACCCCTCCACTTT.

This clonotype was found a few times. J is TRBJ2-5 and V is TRBV29-1; D is undetermined. Trimming removed 0 bases at V and 5 bases at J, with 7 bases between. The germline V gene has CDR1 SQVTM and CDR2 ANQGSEA. The CDR3 contains 12 residues. The CDR3 DNA sequence: TGCAGCGTTGAAGATCTCAGGGAGACCCAGTACTTC. Its translation is CSVEDLRETQYF.

V usage is TRBV29-1 and J usage is TRBJ1-3, with D unclear. Trimming removed 0 bases at V and 8 bases at J, with 5 bases between. The CDR3 runs 11 residues. Germline values: CDR1 SQVTM, CDR2 ANQGSEA. The CDR3 DNA follows: TGCAGCGTTGAAGACCGGGACACCATATATTTT. This gives the protein CSVEDRDTIYF.

This clonotype appeared many times. The genes are TRBV2 and TRBJ2-7; D unclear. The CDR3 totals 15 residues. Between the trimmed V and J ends, which lost 6 bases and 1 base, there was a span of 16 bases. Germline V gives CDR1 SNHLY, CDR2 FYNNEI. CDR3 in DNA: TGTGCCAGCAGACCCCCGCGACCTTGGTCCTACGAGCAGTACTTC. It encodes CASRPPRPWSYEQYF. Filled out from reference TRBV2 and TRBJ2-7, the complete variable domain reads EPEVTQTPSHQVTQMGQEVILRCVPISNHLYFYWYRQILGQKVEFLVSFYNNEISEKSEIFDDQFSVERPDGSNFTLKIRSTKLEDSAMYFCASRPPRPWSYEQYFGPGTRLTVT.

The sample holds many counts of this clonotype. The chain recombines TRBV12-3 or TRBV12-4 with TRBJ1-3; D gene unclear. V lost 0 bases and J 2 bases, leaving 11 bases between the germline ends. The CDR3 is made up of 16 amino acids. As DNA, the CDR3 is TGTGCCAGCAGTTTAGCGGTGGCAAGTGCTGGAAACACCATATATTTT. Residues: CASSLAVASAGNTIYF.

Points on this clonotype: A junction end diverges from the germline sequence, so it may reflect a read error. The chain is built from TRBV19 and TRBJ1-5, with D uncertain. Germline V gene lookup returns CDR1 LNHDA and CDR2 SQIVND (reference sequence). CDR3 length: 15 residues. The CDR3 region has the DNA TGTGCCAGTTGTATAGGCGGAACAAGCTATCAGCCCCAGCATTTT. Translating it yields CASCIGGTSYQPQHF.

The chain joins TRBV11-2 to TRBJ2-7; 8 positions match TRBD2. V was clipped by 5 bases and J by 4 bases; unmatched bases: 13. The V gene's germline CDR1 is SGHAT and CDR2 FQNNGV. This CDR3 has 16 amino acids. CDR3 sequence reads: CASSPARKSGGYEQYF. CDR3 DNA: TGTGCCAGCAGCCCGGCACGAAAAAGCGGGGGTTACGAGCAGTACTTC.

The sample holds a few counts of this clonotype. The junction and the germline gene differ at one end; a read error may be behind it. The chain uses TRBV10-3 and TRBJ1-3, with 9 positions matching TRBD1. This CDR3 contains 15 residues. Germline CDR1 reads ENHRY; CDR2 reads SYGVKD. CDR3 sequence: CASSYRGPGGNTIYF. In nucleotides, the CDR3 is TGTGCCAGCAGTTACAGGGGGCCGGGTGGAAACACCATATATTTT.

This rearrangement joins TRBV20-1 to TRBJ2-7; D might be TRBD1 (6 bases). This CDR3 has 15 residues. With 1 base removed from V and 0 bases from J, the gap between germline ends came to 13 bases. CDR1 DFQATT and CDR2 SNEGSKA come from the germline V gene (reference sequence). The CDR3 nucleotides read TGCAGTGCTAGAGCAATAGGGACATTCTCCTACGAGCAGTACTTC. As protein: CSARAIGTFSYEQYF.

This chain connects TRBV10-3 to TRBJ2-3; 10 nucleotides align to TRBD1. In germline, CDR1 is ENHRY, CDR2 SYGVKD. The CDR3 covers 16 residues. V gave up 6 bases and J gave up 6 bases; unmatched junction bases: 12. CDR3 in amino acids: CAIRRPGQGRSDTQYF. Written as DNA, the CDR3 is TGTGCCATCAGGCGACCGGGACAGGGGCGGTCGGATACGCAGTATTTT.

The chain has TRBV19 and TRBJ1-6; 8 nucleotides match TRBD1. The CDR3 has 16 residues. The J segment lost 5 bases and the V segment lost 4 bases, leaving 7 bases of the junction unmatched. CDR1 is LNHDA and CDR2 is SQIVND in the germline V gene (reference sequence). The CDR3 DNA follows: TGTGCCAGTAGTACCAGGGGGCTCGTTGATAATTCACCCCTCCACTTT. Protein product: CASSTRGLVDNSPLHF.

This clonotype has only a few counts. The chain employs TRBV7-9 and TRBJ1-4; D remains ambiguous. The CDR3 has 15 amino acids. V lost 5 bases and J lost 7, with 17 bases in between. Germline lookup yields CDR1 SEHNR and CDR2 FQNEAQ (reference sequence). This chain's CDR3 is CASSPEDGVSEKLFF. CDR3 nucleotides: TGTGCCAGCAGCCCCGAGGACGGTGTCAGTGAAAAACTGTTTTTT.

The chain uses TRBV10-1 and TRBJ1-6, with D unresolved. The CDR3 is 13 amino acids. Trimming stripped 6 bases from V and 10 bases from J, with 13 bases between. Germline V gene lookup returns CDR1 WNHNN and CDR2 SYGVQD (reference sequence). The CDR3 DNA sequence: TGCGCCAGCAGAGGGAGGGTAGGGTCACCCCTCCACTTT. As protein: CASRGRVGSPLHF.

The gene calls are TRBV27 and TRBJ1-2, with D perhaps TRBD1 (5 bases). The CDR3 extends over 13 amino acids. The ends were cut back, 8 bases at V and 3 bases at J, with 13 bases in the middle. Germline CDR1 is MNHEY and CDR2 is SMNVEV (reference sequence). The CDR3 DNA is TGTGCCAGCGGTCCCGGGGGACACTATGGCTACACCTTC. Translation: CASGPGGHYGYTF.

The sample holds a few counts of this clonotype. The chain joins TRBV14 to TRBJ1-3; D gene uncertain. Per the germline V gene, CDR1 is SGHDN and CDR2 is FVKESK. CDR3 length: 16 residues. V lost 0 bases and J 0 bases, leaving 9 bases between the germline ends. CDR3 region: CASSQDHISSGNTIYF. CDR3 in DNA: TGTGCCAGCAGCCAAGATCACATCAGCTCTGGAAACACCATATATTTT.

This chain links TRBV24-1 with TRBJ2-2; 8 nucleotides match TRBD1. Trimming took 9 bases from V and 5 from J; bases not matched to a gene: 4. Looked up from germline, CDR1 is KGHDR and CDR2 is SFDVKD. This CDR3 comprises 13 residues. The CDR3 bases are TGTGCCACCGTAGGACAGGGAACCGGGGAGCTGTTTTTT. Translating gives CATVGQGTGELFF.